The 5 T cell receptor beta chains presented below share a single source sample, sequenced in a study of blood T cell repertoires in COVID-19. Sequencing was performed with immunoSEQ multiplex PCR; in TCRdb, only in-frame clones are kept and a portion is missing. The sample carries tens of thousands of clones, approximately 90% recorded once. The sample consisted of peripheral blood. The receptor source for this set is a woman older than 75 with acute or convalescent COVID-19.

This clone was counted a single time. The genes are TRBV28 and TRBJ2-5, with D possibly matching TRBD2 (6 bases). The CDR3 extends over 13 amino acids. Per germline, CDR1 MDHEN and CDR2 SYDVKM. The V end lost 8 bases, the J end lost 5 bases, and 15 bases lay between the germline ends. This chain's CDR3 is CASRGFRAETQYF. The CDR3 bases are TGTGCCAGCCGGGGGTTCCGGGCGGAGACCCAGTACTTC.

This chain connects TRBV7-2 to TRBJ1-4; weak D call: TRBD1 (6 bases). CDR1 is SGHTA and CDR2 is FQGNSA in the germline V gene. The CDR3 has 13 amino acids. V lost 1 base to trimming and J lost 7 bases, with 7 bases between them. CDR3 nucleotides: TGTGCCAGCAGCTTAGACAGGGTTGAAAAACTGTTTTTT. Translation gives CASSLDRVEKLFF. The full variable domain, completed using reference TRBV7-2 and TRBJ1-4, is GAGVSQSPSNKVTEKGKDVELRCDPISGHTALYWYRQSLGQGLEFLIYFQGNSAPDKSGLPSDRFSAERTGGSVSTLTIQRTQQEDSAVYLCASSLDRVEKLFFGSGTQLSVL.

The chain combines TRBV9 with TRBJ2-1; 7 nucleotides agree with TRBD2. The CDR3 spans 16 residues. The J segment lost 2 bases and the V segment lost 0 bases, leaving 5 bases of the junction unmatched. In germline, CDR1 is SGDLS, CDR2 YYNGEE. The chain's CDR3 is CASSVDGLAAYNEQFF. The CDR3 nucleotides are TGTGCCAGCAGCGTAGACGGGCTAGCGGCCTACAATGAGCAGTTCTTC.

The rearrangement links TRBV30 to TRBJ2-7; TRBD1 matches 8 bases. Germline V gene sequence: CDR1 GTSNPN, CDR2 SVGIG (reference sequence). Trimming took 1 base from V and 5 from J; bases not matched to a gene: 7. This CDR3 has 14 amino acids. In nucleotides, the CDR3 is TGTGCCTGGAGTGACACCGACAGGGGCCACGAGCAGTACTTC. It yields the protein CAWSDTDRGHEQYF.

The V gene is TRBV21-1, the J gene TRBJ2-7; TRBD2 was called by the table and not checked on the DNA. TRBV21-1 is classified as a pseudogene. This CDR3 region has 15 residues. Here the CDR3 DNA reads TGTGCCAGCAGCAAGGGCGGCGGGGGGAGGAACGAGCAGTACTTC. Protein sequence: CASSKGGGGRNEQYF.